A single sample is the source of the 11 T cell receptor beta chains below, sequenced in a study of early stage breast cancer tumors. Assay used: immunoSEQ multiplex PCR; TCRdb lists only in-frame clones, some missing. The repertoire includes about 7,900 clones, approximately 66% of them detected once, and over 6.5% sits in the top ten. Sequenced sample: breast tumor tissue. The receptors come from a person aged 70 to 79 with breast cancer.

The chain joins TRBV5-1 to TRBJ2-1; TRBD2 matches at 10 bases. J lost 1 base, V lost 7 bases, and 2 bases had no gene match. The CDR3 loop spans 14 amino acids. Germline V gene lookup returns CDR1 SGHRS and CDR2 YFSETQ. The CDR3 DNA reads TGCGCCAGCGGTAGCGGGGGGTCCTACAATGAGCAGTTCTTC. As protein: CASGSGGSYNEQFF.

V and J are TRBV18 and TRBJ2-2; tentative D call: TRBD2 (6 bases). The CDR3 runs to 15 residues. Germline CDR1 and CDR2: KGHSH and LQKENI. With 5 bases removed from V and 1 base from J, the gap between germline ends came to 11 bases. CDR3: CASSAAGQNTGELFF. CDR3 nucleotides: TGTGCCAGCTCAGCCGCGGGGCAGAACACCGGGGAGCTGTTTTTT.

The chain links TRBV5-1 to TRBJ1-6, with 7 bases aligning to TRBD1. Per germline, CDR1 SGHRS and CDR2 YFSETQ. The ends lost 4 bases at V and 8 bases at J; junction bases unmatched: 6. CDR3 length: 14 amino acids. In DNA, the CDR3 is TGCGCCAGCAGCCCCGGGACAGTGGATTCACCCCTCCACTTT. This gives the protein CASSPGTVDSPLHF. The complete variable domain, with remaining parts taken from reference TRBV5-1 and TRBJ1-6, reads KAGVTQTPRYLIKTRGQQVTLSCSPISGHRSVSWYQQTPGQGLQFLFEYFSETQRNKGNFPGRFSGRQFSNSRSEMNVSTLELGDSALYLCASSPGTVDSPLHFGNGTRLTVT.

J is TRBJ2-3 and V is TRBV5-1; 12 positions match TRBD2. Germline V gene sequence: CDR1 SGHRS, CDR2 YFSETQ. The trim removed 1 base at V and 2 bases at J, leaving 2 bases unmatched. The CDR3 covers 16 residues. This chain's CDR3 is CASSLTSGGSTDTQYF. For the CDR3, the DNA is TGCGCCAGCAGCTTGACTAGCGGGGGGTCCACAGATACGCAGTATTTT.

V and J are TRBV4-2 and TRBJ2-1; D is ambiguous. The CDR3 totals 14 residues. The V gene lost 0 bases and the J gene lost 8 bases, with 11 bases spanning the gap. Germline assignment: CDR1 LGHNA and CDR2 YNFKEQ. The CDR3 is CASSQDPRSYEQFF. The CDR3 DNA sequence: TGTGCCAGCAGCCAAGATCCGAGGTCCTATGAGCAGTTCTTC.

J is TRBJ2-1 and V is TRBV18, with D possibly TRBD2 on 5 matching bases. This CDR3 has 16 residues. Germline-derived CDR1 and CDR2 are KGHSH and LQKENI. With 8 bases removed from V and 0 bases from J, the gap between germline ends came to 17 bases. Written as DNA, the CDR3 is TGTGCCAGCCAAACCCGGGGAGCGGCCTCCTACAATGAGCAGTTCTTC. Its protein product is CASQTRGAASYNEQFF.

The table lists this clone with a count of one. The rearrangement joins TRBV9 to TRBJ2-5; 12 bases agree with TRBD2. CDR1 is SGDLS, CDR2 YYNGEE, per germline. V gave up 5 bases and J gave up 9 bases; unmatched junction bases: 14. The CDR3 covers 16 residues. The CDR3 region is CASSGGLAGPKEAQYF. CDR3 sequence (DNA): TGTGCCAGCAGTGGGGGACTAGCGGGTCCCAAGGAGGCCCAGTACTTC.

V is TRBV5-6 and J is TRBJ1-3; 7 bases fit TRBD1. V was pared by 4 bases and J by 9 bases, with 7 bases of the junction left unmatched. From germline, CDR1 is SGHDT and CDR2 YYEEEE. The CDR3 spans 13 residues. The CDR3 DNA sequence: TGTGCCAGCAGCCCTAGGACAGGCAGCACCATATATTTT. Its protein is CASSPRTGSTIYF.

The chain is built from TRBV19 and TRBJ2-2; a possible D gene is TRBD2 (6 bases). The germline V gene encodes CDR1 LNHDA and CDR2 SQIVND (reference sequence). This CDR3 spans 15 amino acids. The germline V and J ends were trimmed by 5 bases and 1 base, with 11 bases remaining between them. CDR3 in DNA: TGTGCCAGTAGTCCAGCCGGGGGGAACACCGGGGAGCTGTTTTTT. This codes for CASSPAGGNTGELFF.

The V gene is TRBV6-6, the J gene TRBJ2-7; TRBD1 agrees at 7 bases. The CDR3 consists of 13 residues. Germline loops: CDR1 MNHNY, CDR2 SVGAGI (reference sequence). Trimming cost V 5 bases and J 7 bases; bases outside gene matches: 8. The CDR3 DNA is TGTGCCAGCAGTCTCCGGACAGGACGAGAGCAGTACTTC. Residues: CASSLRTGREQYF.

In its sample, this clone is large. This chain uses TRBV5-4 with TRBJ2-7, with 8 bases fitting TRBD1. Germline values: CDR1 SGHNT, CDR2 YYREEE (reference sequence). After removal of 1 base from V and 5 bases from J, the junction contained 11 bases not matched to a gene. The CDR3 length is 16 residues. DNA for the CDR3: TGTGCCAGCAGCTTGTTCGGACAGGGCCGGTCCCACGAGCAGTACTTC. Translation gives CASSLFGQGRSHEQYF.